Included here is one T cell receptor beta chain sequence, with context. No antigen is known for it. Each CDR3 protein is one row after TCRdb ran MiXCR on the reads. The table has 110,000 or so distinct CDR3 sequences, roughly 30% seen once; the top ten hold about 81%. The data derive from a study of T cell repertoires in cytomegalovirus infection. The wider study: In the study, CMV epitopes included recently identified HLA-C-restricted and well-studied HLA-B-restricted ones. Indicated by public TCR beta signatures were CMV infection and matching HLA type.

Trimming removed 5 bases at V and 3 bases at J, with 10 bases between. CDR1 and CDR2 from the germline V gene are LNHDA and SQIVND (reference sequence). The CDR3 loop spans 13 amino acids. The chain joins TRBV19 to TRBJ1-2; unclear D gene. The clonotype comes from a human donor in good health (CMV status not recorded). Some clones in this sample may be carry-over from other donors' samples. Sample: CD8+ T cells from cultured PBMCs, taken from culture after CMV antigen stimulation. The CDR3 reads CASSPSDYYGYTF. CDR3 coding DNA: TGTGCCAGTAGTCCCTCTGACTACTATGGCTACACCTTC.